The 23 T cell receptor beta chains below all came from one sample that was sequenced in a study of T cells in Graves' hyperthyroidism and ophthalmopathy (dated by TCRdb to about 2019). Library preparation used multiplex PCR. Sequencing was carried out with an Illumina HiSeq 2000. TCR beta CDR3 regions were amplified from RNA transcripts. A first-round RT-PCR of the TCR CDR3 used the HTBI primer set with the Qiagen OneStep RT-PCR kit. TCRdb took the public reads, trimmed them with fastp at Q25, ran MiXCR for clone calling and kept in-frame beta chains. Rows matching on CDR3 protein sequence are summarized as one entry with the most common DNA and genes. This sample lists approximately 740,000 distinct CDR3 sequences; 14% were detected once. 10% to 13% of the sample is taken by the ten largest. The material sequenced was blood. Every receptor here comes from a young woman with Graves' hyperthyroidism.

This clonotype was found many times. The chain is built from TRBV7-2 and TRBJ2-1; 7 nucleotides agree with TRBD2. The CDR3 sequence is 13 residues long. Germline-derived CDR1 and CDR2 are SGHTA and FQGNSA. The CDR3 region is CAQSGNSYNEQFF. CDR3 nucleotide sequence: TGTGCGCAGAGCGGGAACTCCTACAATGAGCAGTTCTTC. The full variable domain, rest sourced from reference TRBV7-2 and TRBJ2-1, is GAGVSQSPSNKVTEKGKDVELRCDPISGHTALYWYRQSLGQGLEFLIYFQGNSAPDKSGLPSDRFSAERTGGSVSTLTIQRTQQEDSAVYLCAQSGNSYNEQFFGPGTRLTVL.

The table lists this clonotype with a few counts. This rearrangement joins TRBV7-8 to TRBJ2-5, with a weak D call TRBD1 (7 bases). The CDR3 length is 15 residues. CDR1 and CDR2 from the germline V gene are SGHVS and FQNEAQ. V was pared by 5 bases and J by 4 bases, with 17 bases between. The CDR3 DNA follows: TGTGCCAGCAGCGGGGGGACAGCTGTTGGAGAGACCCAGTACTTC. Translating gives CASSGGTAVGETQYF.

The table lists this clonotype with many counts. The V call is TRBV7-2, the J call TRBJ2-7; 7 bases fit TRBD2. The germline gives CDR1 SGHTA, CDR2 FQGNSA. The length of the CDR3 is 15 residues. V dropped 2 bases and J dropped 0; count of bases not matched to a gene: 4. CDR3 coding DNA: TGTGCCAGCAGCTTATCTAGCGGAGGCTCCTACGAGCAGTACTTC. Amino acids: CASSLSSGGSYEQYF.

This rearrangement joins TRBV2 to TRBJ1-4, with D possibly matching TRBD1 (6 bases). Trimming removed 6 bases from V and 7 bases from J, with 21 bases in between. Germline CDR1 SNHLY, CDR2 FYNNEI. This CDR3 has 16 amino acids. CDR3 sequence (DNA): TGTGCCAGCAGGACCACCGCACAGGGCTTAGTTGAAAAACTGTTTTTT. Translated: CASRTTAQGLVEKLFF.

The V and J genes are TRBV3-1 and TRBJ2-7; 7 bases match TRBD2. V gave up 1 base and J gave up 4 bases; unmatched junction bases: 7. CDR3 length: 15 amino acids. Germline values: CDR1 LGHDT, CDR2 YNNKEL (reference sequence). The DNA for the CDR3 is TGTGCCAGCAGCCAAGCCAGCGGGAAGGGGTACGAGCAGTACTTC. Protein: CASSQASGKGYEQYF.

This clonotype has at least ten counts. V and J are TRBV12-3 or TRBV12-4 and TRBJ2-7; D remains unclear. The germline V and J ends were trimmed by 6 bases and 7 bases, with 10 bases remaining between them. The CDR3 is made up of 11 amino acids. CDR3 protein: CASRYTGEQYF. The CDR3 DNA reads as TGTGCCAGCAGATATACTGGGGAGCAGTACTTC.

The CDR3 spells CASSPLVVGTNEKLFF. The CDR3 coding sequence is TGTGCCAGCTCACCACTTGTTGTCGGGACTAATGAAAAACTGTTTTTT. The gene calls are TRBV18 and TRBJ1-4; D gene unclear. Deletions cut 1 base from V and 2 bases from J, with 11 bases between. This CDR3 contains 16 residues. In germline, CDR1 is KGHSH, CDR2 LQKENI.

This clonotype was observed a handful of times. The chain has TRBV30 and TRBJ2-2; D is unclear. Germline V gene sequence: CDR1 GTSNPN, CDR2 SVGIG (reference sequence). There are 12 residues in the CDR3. Trimming took 2 bases from V and 7 from J, leaving 8 bases between them. Written as DNA, the CDR3 is TGTGCCTGGAGTACGACGGTCGGGGAGCTGTTTTTT. Residues: CAWSTTVGELFF.

Of note for this clonotype: A much larger clone sits a single nucleotide away, making a read error possible. The DNA of the CDR3 is TGTGCCTGGATCCGAAGCGGGAGGCTCACCGGGGAGCCGTTTTTT. As protein: CAWIRSGRLTGEPFF. The chain employs TRBV30 and TRBJ2-2; 9 bases align to TRBD2. Germline V gene sequence: CDR1 GTSNPN, CDR2 SVGIG (reference sequence). CDR3 size: 15 residues.

The chain has TRBV20-1 and TRBJ2-2, with TRBD2 identical over 14 bases. The V gene's germline CDR1 is DFQATT and CDR2 SNEGSKA (reference sequence). The CDR3 has 18 residues. V lost 2 bases and J lost 5; bases outside the gene matches: 10. In nucleotides, the CDR3 is TGCAGTGCTAGACCTACCGGGACTAGCGGGAGTTTTACCGGGGAGCTGTTTTTT. This gives the protein CSARPTGTSGSFTGELFF.

This clonotype was observed at least ten times. The gene calls are TRBV7-2 and TRBJ2-1, with D possibly TRBD2 on 5 matching bases. CDR3 length: 15 residues. Germline CDR1 SGHTA, CDR2 FQGNSA. Trimming shortened V by 5 bases and J by 2 bases, and 13 bases separated the two germline ends. CDR3 sequence: CASSEGLPPYNEQFF. DNA for the CDR3: TGTGCCAGCAGCGAAGGACTCCCTCCCTACAATGAGCAGTTCTTC. The whole variable domain, filled in from reference TRBV7-2 and TRBJ2-1, reads GAGVSQSPSNKVTEKGKDVELRCDPISGHTALYWYRQSLGQGLEFLIYFQGNSAPDKSGLPSDRFSAERTGGSVSTLTIQRTQQEDSAVYLCASSEGLPPYNEQFFGPGTRLTVL.

This clonotype was counted at least ten times. This chain connects TRBV19 to TRBJ2-7; D gene uncertain. Germline CDR1 is LNHDA and CDR2 is SQIVND (reference sequence). The CDR3 extends over 13 amino acids. V dropped 3 bases and J dropped 3 bases, with 9 bases sitting between them. DNA for the CDR3: TGTGCCAGTAGTATCTCCCCCAGCTACGAGCAGTACTTC. Translating it yields CASSISPSYEQYF.

This chain links TRBV19 with TRBJ1-5; 8 nucleotides line up with TRBD1. CDR3 length: 15 residues. Germline V gene sequence: CDR1 LNHDA, CDR2 SQIVND (reference sequence). With 3 bases clipped from V and 3 bases from J, the junction kept 4 bases outside the gene matches. In DNA form, the CDR3 reads TGTGCCAGTAGTATGGACAGGGCCTCCAATCAGCCCCAGCATTTT. It yields the protein CASSMDRASNQPQHF.

V is TRBV4-3 and J is TRBJ2-7, with a tentative D call TRBD1 (6 bases). The germline CDR1 and CDR2 sequences are LGHNA and YSLEER. Deletions cut 5 bases from V and 5 bases from J, with 19 bases between. The CDR3 loop spans 15 amino acids. CDR3 bases: TGCGCCAGCAGCTCCCTGGGTCAGGGGAGCCACGAGCAGTACTTC. Its protein product is CASSSLGQGSHEQYF.

The sample holds a few counts of this clonotype. The V call is TRBV9, the J call TRBJ2-2; 12 bases fit TRBD2. V was clipped by 0 bases and J by 7 bases; unmatched bases: 10. The CDR3 runs to 18 residues. Germline V gene lookup returns CDR1 SGDLS and CDR2 YYNGEE. The CDR3: CASSVVGPSGRVLGELFF. The CDR3 region has the DNA TGTGCCAGCAGCGTAGTTGGGCCTAGCGGGAGGGTACTCGGGGAGCTGTTTTTT.

This clonotype has more than one count but fewer than ten. The chain couples TRBV6-2 or TRBV6-3 to TRBJ1-5; no clear D gene. The V gene's germline CDR1 is MNHEY and CDR2 SVGEGT. The CDR3 runs to 13 residues. CDR3 DNA sequence: TGTGACCCGAACGAACCGGGAGGTCAGCCCCAGCATTTT. It yields the protein CDPNEPGGQPQHF.

This clonotype was picked up many times. The J gene is TRBJ2-7, the V gene TRBV11-2; TRBD1 matches 8 bases. This CDR3 spans 13 amino acids. Trimming at V came to 6 bases and at J to 5 bases, leaving 6 bases not matched to a gene. Germline CDR1 and CDR2: SGHAT and FQNNGV. DNA of the CDR3: TGTGCCAGCAGACGGACAGGGCCGCACGAGCAGTACTTC. This sequence encodes CASRRTGPHEQYF.

This clonotype has ten or more counts. The chain recombines TRBV7-2 with TRBJ2-1, with D perhaps matching TRBD2 (6 bases). CDR1 is SGHTA and CDR2 is FQGNSA in the germline V gene. Trimming took off 0 bases at V and 3 bases at J, with 9 bases between the two ends. This CDR3 contains 15 residues. CDR3 in amino acids: CASSLARRDYNEQFF. The CDR3 nucleotides read TGTGCCAGCAGCTTAGCGCGGCGGGACTACAATGAGCAGTTCTTC.

The V gene is TRBV7-9, the J gene TRBJ2-1; no clear D. The length of the CDR3 is 17 residues. V lost 5 bases to trimming and J lost 3 bases, with 20 bases between them. The V gene's germline CDR1 is SEHNR and CDR2 FQNEAQ (reference sequence). The CDR3 coding sequence is TGTGCCAGCAGCCCCGGTAAGATCAATGGCGACTACAATGAGCAGTTCTTC. It encodes CASSPGKINGDYNEQFF.

The chain is built from TRBV6-2 or TRBV6-3 and TRBJ2-3; no clear D. Per the germline V gene, CDR1 is MNHEY and CDR2 is SVGEGT. The ends were cut back, 0 bases at V and 8 bases at J, with 15 bases in the middle. CDR3 length: 15 residues. CDR3 nucleotide sequence: TGTGCCAGCAGTTACTCGAGTAATCAGTGGAGTACGCAGTATTTT. Translation: CASSYSSNQWSTQYF.

This clonotype occurred a few times. The chain joins TRBV19 to TRBJ1-6, with 10 bases fitting TRBD1. Germline V gene data show CDR1 as LNHDA and CDR2 as SQIVND (reference sequence). V lost 6 bases to trimming and J lost 6 bases; unmatched junction nucleotides: 11. The CDR3 has 17 residues. The CDR3: CASSIDAGTGANSPLHF. The CDR3 coding sequence is TGTGCCAGTAGCATCGATGCCGGGACAGGGGCTAATTCACCCCTCCACTTT.

Comments on this clonotype: A much larger clone lies one base from this, so it may be a read error. V gene TRBV20-1 combines with J gene TRBJ1-4; perhaps TRBD1 as D (5 bases). Trimming left V 1 base short and J 4 bases short, with 10 bases between. There are 14 residues in the CDR3. Germline CDR1 DFQATT, CDR2 SNEGSKA (reference sequence). For the CDR3, the DNA is TGCAGTGCTAGAGTGAGGGGCGATAATGAAAAACTGTTTTTT. Translation: CSARVRGDNEKLFF.

The rearrangement links TRBV25-1 to TRBJ2-1, with D perhaps TRBD1 (5 bases). The CDR3 consists of 13 residues. From germline, CDR1 is MGHDK and CDR2 SYGVNS. V shed 2 bases and J shed 11 bases, with 13 bases lying between them. The CDR3 reads CASSERVQVKQFF. The CDR3 nucleotides read TGTGCCAGCAGTGAAAGAGTACAGGTAAAGCAGTTCTTC.